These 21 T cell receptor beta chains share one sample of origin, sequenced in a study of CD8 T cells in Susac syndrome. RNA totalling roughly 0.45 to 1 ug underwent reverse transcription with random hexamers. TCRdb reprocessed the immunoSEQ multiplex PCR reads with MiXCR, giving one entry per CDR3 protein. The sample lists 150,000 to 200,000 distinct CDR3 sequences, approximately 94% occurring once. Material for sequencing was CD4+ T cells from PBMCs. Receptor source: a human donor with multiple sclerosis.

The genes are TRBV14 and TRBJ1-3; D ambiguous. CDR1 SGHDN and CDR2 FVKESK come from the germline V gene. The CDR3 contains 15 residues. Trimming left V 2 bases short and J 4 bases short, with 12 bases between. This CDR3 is CASSQRHSSGNTIYF. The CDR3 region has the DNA TGTGCCAGCAGCCAACGTCATTCTTCCGGAAACACCATATATTTT. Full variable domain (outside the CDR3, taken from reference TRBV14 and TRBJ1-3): EAGVTQFPSHSVIEKGQTVTLRCDPISGHDNLYWYRRVMGKEIKFLLHFVKESKQDESGMPNNRFLAERTGGTYSTLKVQPAELEDSGVYFCASSQRHSSGNTIYFGEGSWLTVV.

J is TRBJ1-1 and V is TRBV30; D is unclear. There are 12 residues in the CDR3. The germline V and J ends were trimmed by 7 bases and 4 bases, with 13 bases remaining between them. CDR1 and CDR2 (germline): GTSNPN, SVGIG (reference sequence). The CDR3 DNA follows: TGTGCCTTAGAGCGGTGGGGCACTGAAGCTTTCTTT. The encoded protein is CALERWGTEAFF.

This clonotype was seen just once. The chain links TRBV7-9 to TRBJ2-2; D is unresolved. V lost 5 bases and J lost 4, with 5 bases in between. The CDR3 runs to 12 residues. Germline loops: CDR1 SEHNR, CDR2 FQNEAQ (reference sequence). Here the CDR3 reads CASSPTTGELFF. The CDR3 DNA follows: TGTGCCAGCAGCCCGACCACCGGGGAGCTGTTTTTT.

CDR3 loop: CSVSGPTGELFF. In DNA form, the CDR3 reads TGCAGTGTTTCTGGGCCCACCGGGGAGCTGTTTTTT. The chain combines TRBV20-1 with TRBJ2-2; no clear D gene. Looked up from germline, CDR1 is DFQATT and CDR2 is SNEGSKA (reference sequence). The V end was cut by 7 bases, the J end by 4 bases, with 10 bases between. The CDR3 spans 12 residues.

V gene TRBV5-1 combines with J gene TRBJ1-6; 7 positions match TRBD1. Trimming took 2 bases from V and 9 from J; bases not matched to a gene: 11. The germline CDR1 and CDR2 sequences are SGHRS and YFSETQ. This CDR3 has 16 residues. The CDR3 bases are TGCGCCAGCAGCTTCCAAAATCCAGGGGGTCGTTCACCCCTCCACTTT. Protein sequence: CASSFQNPGGRSPLHF.

CDR3 in amino acids: CASSSRQGVNTEAFF. The CDR3 DNA is TGTGCCAGCAGTTCGCGACAGGGGGTCAACACTGAAGCTTTCTTT. The J gene is TRBJ1-1, the V gene TRBV11-2; 9 nucleotides align to TRBD1. This CDR3 contains 15 residues. V was pared by 6 bases and J by 2 bases, with 7 bases of the junction left unmatched. Germline CDR1 and CDR2: SGHAT and FQNNGV.

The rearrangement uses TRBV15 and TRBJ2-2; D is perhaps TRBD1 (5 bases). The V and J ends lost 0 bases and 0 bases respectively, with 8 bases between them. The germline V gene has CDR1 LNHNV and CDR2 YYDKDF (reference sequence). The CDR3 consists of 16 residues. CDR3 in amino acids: CATSRDQGSNTGELFF. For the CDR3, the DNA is TGTGCCACCAGCAGAGACCAGGGATCGAACACCGGGGAGCTGTTTTTT.

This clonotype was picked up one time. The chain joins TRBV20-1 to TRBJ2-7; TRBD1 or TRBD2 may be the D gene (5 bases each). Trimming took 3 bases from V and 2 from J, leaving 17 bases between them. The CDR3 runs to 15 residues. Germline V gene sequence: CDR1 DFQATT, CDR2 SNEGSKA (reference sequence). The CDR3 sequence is CSARGERPYPYEQYF. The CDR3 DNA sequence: TGCAGTGCTAGGGGGGAACGTCCCTACCCCTACGAGCAGTACTTC.

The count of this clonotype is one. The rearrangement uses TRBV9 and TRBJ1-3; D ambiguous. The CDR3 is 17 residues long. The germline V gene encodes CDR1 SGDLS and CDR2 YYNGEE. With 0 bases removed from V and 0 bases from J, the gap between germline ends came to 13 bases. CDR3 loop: CASSVGSSRISGNTIYF. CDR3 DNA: TGTGCCAGCAGCGTAGGGAGCAGCCGAATCTCTGGAAACACCATATATTTT. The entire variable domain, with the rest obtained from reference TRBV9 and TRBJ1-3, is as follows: DSGVTQTPKHLITATGQRVTLRCSPRSGDLSVYWYQQSLDQGLQFLIQYYNGEERAKGNILERFSAQQFPDLHSELNLSSLELGDSALYFCASSVGSSRISGNTIYFGEGSWLTVV.

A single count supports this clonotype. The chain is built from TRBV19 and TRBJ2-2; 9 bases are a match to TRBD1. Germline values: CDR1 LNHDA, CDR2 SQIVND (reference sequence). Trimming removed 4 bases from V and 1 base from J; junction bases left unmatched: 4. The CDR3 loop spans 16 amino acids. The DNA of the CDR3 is TGTGCCAGTAGTAGGGACAGGGTAGGGAACACCGGGGAGCTGTTTTTT. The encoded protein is CASSRDRVGNTGELFF.

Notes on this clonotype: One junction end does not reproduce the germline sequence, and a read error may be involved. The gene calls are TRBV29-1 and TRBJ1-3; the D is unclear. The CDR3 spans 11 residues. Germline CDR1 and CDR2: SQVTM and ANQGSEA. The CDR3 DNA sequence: TGCAGCGCCCAGTTTGGAAACACCACATATTTT. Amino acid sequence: CSAQFGNTTYF.

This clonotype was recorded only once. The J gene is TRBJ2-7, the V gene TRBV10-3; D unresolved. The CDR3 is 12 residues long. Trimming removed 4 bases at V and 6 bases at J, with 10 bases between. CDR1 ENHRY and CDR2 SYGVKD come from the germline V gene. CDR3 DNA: TGTGCCATCAGTGGTGGCAGAGGCGAGCAGTACTTC. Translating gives CAISGGRGEQYF.

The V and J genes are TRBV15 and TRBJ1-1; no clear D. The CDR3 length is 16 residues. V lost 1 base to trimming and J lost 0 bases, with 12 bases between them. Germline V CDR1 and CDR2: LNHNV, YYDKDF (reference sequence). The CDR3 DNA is TGTGCCACCAGCAGAGTTGGTAGGAACTTGAACACTGAAGCTTTCTTT. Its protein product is CATSRVGRNLNTEAFF.

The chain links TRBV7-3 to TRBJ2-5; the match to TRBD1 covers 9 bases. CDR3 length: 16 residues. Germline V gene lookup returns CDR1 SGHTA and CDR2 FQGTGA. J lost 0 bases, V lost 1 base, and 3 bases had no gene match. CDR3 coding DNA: TGTGCCAGCAGCTTAAGCTGGACAGGGGACCAAGAGACCCAGTACTTC. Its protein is CASSLSWTGDQETQYF.

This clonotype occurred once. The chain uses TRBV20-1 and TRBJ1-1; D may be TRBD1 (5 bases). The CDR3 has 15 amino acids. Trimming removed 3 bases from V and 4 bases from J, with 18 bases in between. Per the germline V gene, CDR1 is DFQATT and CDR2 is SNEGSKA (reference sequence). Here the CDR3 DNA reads TGCAGTGCTAGGGGTAGACTAGGGGTAGGCACTGAAGCTTTCTTT. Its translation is CSARGRLGVGTEAFF.

This CDR3 is CSVLGQVPSFDEAFF. CDR3 DNA: TGCAGCGTTTTAGGACAGGTACCTTCCTTTGATGAAGCTTTCTTT. This sequence joins TRBV29-1 and TRBJ1-1; 7 bases map to TRBD1. The junction had 16 bases not matched to a gene; V was cut back by 5 bases and J by 7 bases. Germline-derived CDR1 and CDR2 are SQVTM and ANQGSEA. This CDR3 region has 15 residues.

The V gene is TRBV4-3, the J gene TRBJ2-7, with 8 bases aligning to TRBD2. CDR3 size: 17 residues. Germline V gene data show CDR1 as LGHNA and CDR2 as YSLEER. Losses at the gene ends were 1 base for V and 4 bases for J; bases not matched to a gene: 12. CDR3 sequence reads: CASSQVLDGGDRYEQYF. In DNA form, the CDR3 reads TGCGCCAGCAGCCAAGTCTTAGACGGGGGGGACCGATACGAGCAGTACTTC.

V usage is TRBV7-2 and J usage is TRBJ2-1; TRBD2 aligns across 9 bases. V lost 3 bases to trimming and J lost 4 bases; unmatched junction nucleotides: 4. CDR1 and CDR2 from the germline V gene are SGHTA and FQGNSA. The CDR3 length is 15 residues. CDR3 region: CASSFPSGVYNEQFF. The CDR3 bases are TGTGCCAGCAGCTTTCCTAGCGGGGTGTACAATGAGCAGTTCTTC.

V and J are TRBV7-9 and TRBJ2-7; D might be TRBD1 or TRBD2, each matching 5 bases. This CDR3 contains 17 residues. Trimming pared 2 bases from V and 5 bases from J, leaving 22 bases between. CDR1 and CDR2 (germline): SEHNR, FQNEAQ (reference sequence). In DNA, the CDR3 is TGTGCCAGCAGCTTATTCATGGGGACGAAGGGTCCTAACGAGCAGTACTTC. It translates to CASSLFMGTKGPNEQYF.

The CDR3, as DNA: TGTGCCACCAGTGATCAAGACTACGAGCAGTACTTC. Translation gives CATSDQDYEQYF. The chain carries TRBV24-1 and TRBJ2-7; D gene ambiguous. The CDR3 sequence is 12 residues long. Germline CDR1 is KGHDR and CDR2 is SFDVKD. The germline V and J ends were trimmed by 3 bases and 3 bases, with 5 bases remaining between them.

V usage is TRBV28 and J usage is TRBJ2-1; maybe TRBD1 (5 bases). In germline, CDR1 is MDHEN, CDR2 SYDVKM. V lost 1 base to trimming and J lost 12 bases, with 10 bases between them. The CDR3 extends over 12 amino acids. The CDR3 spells CASSLSPGLQFF. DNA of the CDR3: TGTGCCAGCAGTTTATCCCCAGGGCTGCAGTTCTTC.